This entry is about one T cell receptor beta chain. As handled by the study authors: Reference gene primer amplification in the assay estimated nucleated cell counts. Libraries were prepared by immunoSEQ multiplex PCR; TCRdb keeps only in-frame clonotypes and omits some of them. V and J calls and clone size are as listed in that table; D and trimming were resolved from the DNA. The repertoire holds fewer than 45,000 clones, with about 83% as singletons. V lost 6 bases, J lost 3 bases, and 18 bases lay in between. The CDR3 consists of 15 residues. Germline lookup yields CDR1 MNHEY and CDR2 SVGAGI. This sample stems from a study of blood T cell repertoires in COVID-19.

The gene calls are TRBV6-5 and TRBJ2-7, with a tentative D call TRBD2 (5 bases). This TCR came from a man aged 60 to 75 with active COVID-19. The sample was peripheral blood. The CDR3, as DNA: TGTGCCAGCAGACCCTACGGGGTTGGAGGCTACGAGCAGTACTTC. It yields the protein CASRPYGVGGYEQYF.